Following are 5 T cell receptor beta chains from one sample sequenced in a study of PD-1 blockade in classical Hodgkin lymphoma. Patients all relapsed after autologous stem cell transplantation, and there was variation in brentuximab vedotin exposure. The data were produced by immunoSEQ multiplex PCR, yet TCRdb's version contains in-frame clones alone and is incomplete. This table has tens of thousands of clones, roughly 91% appearing once. Sequencing used peripheral blood mononuclear cells (PBMCs), obtained before the second cycle of nivolumab. Receptor source: a human donor with classical Hodgkin lymphoma.

The genes are TRBV5-1 and TRBJ2-2; D is ambiguous. The CDR3 is 14 residues long. Trimming pared 3 bases from V and 3 bases from J, leaving 9 bases between. Germline-derived CDR1 and CDR2 are SGHRS and YFSETQ. The CDR3 loop is CASSSRTYTGELFF. CDR3 DNA sequence: TGCGCCAGCAGCTCACGTACTTACACCGGGGAGCTGTTTTTT.

Here the CDR3 DNA reads TGTGCCAGCAGCTTAGCGGACAGGGTCAACTATGGCTACACCTTC. Amino acid sequence: CASSLADRVNYGYTF. The V call is TRBV7-9, the J call TRBJ1-2; 8 nucleotides match TRBD1. The CDR3 is 15 residues long. V dropped 0 bases and J dropped 2; count of bases not matched to a gene: 2. From germline, CDR1 is SEHNR and CDR2 FQNEAQ (reference sequence).

This chain joins TRBV5-6 and TRBJ2-1; D is unclear. V dropped 0 bases and J dropped 3 bases, with 7 bases sitting between them. Looked up from germline, CDR1 is SGHDT and CDR2 is YYEEEE. This CDR3 is 14 amino acids long. Written as DNA, the CDR3 is TGTGCCAGCAGCTTGGGCCAGAACTACAATGAGCAGTTCTTC. Protein: CASSLGQNYNEQFF.

V usage is TRBV28 and J usage is TRBJ2-1; D might be TRBD1 (6 bases). From germline, CDR1 is MDHEN and CDR2 SYDVKM. V dropped 6 bases and J dropped 4 bases, with 16 bases sitting between them. The CDR3 is 15 residues long. The CDR3 reads CASSRNRDDYNEQFF. Written as DNA, the CDR3 is TGTGCCAGCAGCAGAAACAGGGACGATTACAATGAGCAGTTCTTC.

The chain combines TRBV5-1 with TRBJ1-4, with D maybe TRBD1 (5 bases). The CDR3 is made up of 15 amino acids. From germline, CDR1 is SGHRS and CDR2 YFSETQ. Trimming shortened V by 1 base and J by 8 bases, and 15 bases separated the two germline ends. CDR3 nucleotides: TGCGCCAGCAGCTTGAACGCGAGGGGTGGAGAAAAACTGTTTTTT. Protein sequence: CASSLNARGGEKLFF.